What follows are 7 T cell receptor beta chains derived from one specimen sequenced in a study of T-cell reconstitution after alpha-beta-depleted transplantation in children. Preparation of the TCRbeta library was carried out with unique molecular identifiers. MiXCR was run by TCRdb on the PCR reads, yielding one entry per CDR3 protein. The table records approximately 270,000 distinct CDR3 sequences, approximately 9.8% of them present only once. Sequencing used PBMCs from the stem cell graft donor, obtained from the stem cell graft. The receptor source for this set is a human donor who donated a stem cell graft to a child with SCID.

This clonotype was picked up a small number of times. This chain uses TRBV12-3 or TRBV12-4 with TRBJ2-1, with TRBD1 as a possible D gene (6 bases). The CDR3 consists of 15 residues. Trimming cost V 1 base and J 4 bases, with 11 bases left between them. The CDR3 loop reads CASSLDRTVYNEQFF. The CDR3 DNA follows: TGTGCCAGCAGTTTAGACAGGACAGTTTACAATGAGCAGTTCTTC.

This rearrangement joins TRBV10-3 to TRBJ2-1; no firm D call. CDR1 and CDR2 from the germline V gene are ENHRY and SYGVKD. The length of the CDR3 is 13 residues. V lost 8 bases, J lost 6 bases, and 14 bases lay in between. The CDR3 region is CAISPDWGNEQFF. The CDR3 coding sequence is TGTGCCATCTCGCCTGACTGGGGCAATGAGCAGTTCTTC.

In its sample, this clonotype was seen a few times. The rearrangement uses TRBV6-1 and TRBJ2-5; D tentatively fits TRBD1 or TRBD2 (5 bases each). The length of the CDR3 is 15 residues. Trimming took 4 bases from V and 4 from J, leaving 16 bases between them. In germline, CDR1 is MNHNS, CDR2 SASEGT. The CDR3 DNA follows: TGTGCCAGCAGTGGTGGGGGTGGTTTAGTAGAGACCCAGTACTTC. Its protein is CASSGGGGLVETQYF.

This clonotype was seen a few times. The V call is TRBV9, the J call TRBJ2-3, with D perhaps given as TRBD1 or TRBD2 (5 bases each). The CDR3 is 15 residues long. The ends were cut back, 1 base at V and 1 base at J, with 10 bases in the middle. Germline assignment: CDR1 SGDLS and CDR2 YYNGEE. This chain's CDR3 is CASSVSLGGTDTQYF. The CDR3 nucleotides are TGTGCCAGCAGCGTATCCCTGGGGGGCACAGATACGCAGTATTTT. Combining the CDR3 with reference TRBV9 and TRBJ2-3 gives the whole variable domain DSGVTQTPKHLITATGQRVTLRCSPRSGDLSVYWYQQSLDQGLQFLIQYYNGEERAKGNILERFSAQQFPDLHSELNLSSLELGDSALYFCASSVSLGGTDTQYFGPGTRLTVL.

The J gene is TRBJ2-1, the V gene TRBV5-1, with D hard to call. CDR3 length equals 13 residues. Germline values: CDR1 SGHRS, CDR2 YFSETQ. V was cut by 4 bases and J by 2 bases, with 7 bases left in between. The CDR3 DNA reads as TGCGCCAGCAGCCTACAGCCCTACAATGAGCAGTTCTTC. Its protein is CASSLQPYNEQFF.

This clonotype has at least ten counts. J is TRBJ2-2 and V is TRBV5-1, with a weak D call TRBD1 (6 bases). Germline CDR1 reads SGHRS; CDR2 reads YFSETQ. Deletions cut 4 bases from V and 0 bases from J, with 16 bases between. CDR3 length equals 17 residues. CDR3 coding DNA: TGCGCCAGCAGCCAGGAACCGACAGGTGCGAACACCGGGGAGCTGTTTTTT. Protein product: CASSQEPTGANTGELFF.

This clonotype appeared a few times. The V and J genes are TRBV11-2 and TRBJ1-1, with unresolved D. The CDR3 has 13 residues. V lost 5 bases and J lost 1, with 8 bases in between. The V gene's germline CDR1 is SGHAT and CDR2 FQNNGV. This CDR3 reads CASSIEKNTEAFF. DNA for the CDR3: TGTGCCAGCAGCATCGAAAAGAACACTGAAGCTTTCTTT.